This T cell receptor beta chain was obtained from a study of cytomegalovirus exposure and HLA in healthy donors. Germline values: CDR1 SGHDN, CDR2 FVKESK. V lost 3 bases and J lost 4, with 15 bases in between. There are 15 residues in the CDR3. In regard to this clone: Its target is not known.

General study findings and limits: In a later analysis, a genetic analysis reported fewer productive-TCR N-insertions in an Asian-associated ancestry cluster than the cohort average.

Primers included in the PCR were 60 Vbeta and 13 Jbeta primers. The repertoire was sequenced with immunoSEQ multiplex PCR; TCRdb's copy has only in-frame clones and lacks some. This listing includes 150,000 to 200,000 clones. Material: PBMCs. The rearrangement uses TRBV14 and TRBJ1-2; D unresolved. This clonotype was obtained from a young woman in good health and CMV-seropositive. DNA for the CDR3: TGTGCCAGCAGCCAGGCGGGCAGTCGGAGCTATGGCTACACCTTC. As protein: CASSQAGSRSYGYTF.